This T cell receptor (beta chain) was recorded in a study of metastatic and nonmetastatic thyroid tumors. Study-level background: Thyroid patients, malignant and benign, had repertoires compared across blood and tumor or nodule tissue.

Each patient came to thyroid surgery without any prior treatment (of any kind). In the original analysis: Between-group CDR3 differences, defined by clinicopathological status, yielded a distant-metastasis classifier for papillary thyroid cancer. TCRdb ran MiXCR on the PCR reads. The V and J calls were not made by the authors but by TCRdb's processing. The table records approximately 38,000 clones, 25% to 30% of them present only once. Study-wide findings and caveats: Relative to benign nodules, malignant thyroid tumors were reportedly characterized by significantly elevated TCR beta diversity in blood and tumor.

This clone was observed once. Its antigen is undetermined. Sequencing used blood. The TCR comes from a female donor with papillary thyroid cancer or a benign thyroid nodule (not recorded which). Some clones in this sample may be carry-over from other donors' samples.

CDR3 residues: CSARDSGGSYEQYF. The CDR3, as DNA: TGCAGTGCTAGAGATAGCGGGGGATCCTACGAGCAGTACTTC. The chain carries TRBV20-1 and TRBJ2-7; 9 bases match TRBD2. Unmatched junction bases numbered 1, after V lost 0 bases and J lost 1 base. Germline CDR1 is DFQATT and CDR2 is SNEGSKA (reference sequence). The CDR3 covers 14 residues.